The rows below give T cell receptor beta chains drawn from one sample of a study of blood T cell repertoires in COVID-19. The assay was immunoSEQ multiplex PCR, and TCRdb's table has in-frame clones only and misses some. The sample has 150,000 to 200,000 clones; 70% to 85% are singletons. The sample consisted of peripheral blood. These receptors were taken from a woman older than 75 with acute or convalescent COVID-19. Both conserved end residues are part of each CDR3. Fields, in order: V gene, D gene, clone size, J gene, CDR3 DNA, CDR3 protein. D genes are given only for firm matches. The listing skips clone size in some rows; elsewhere it reads once, few, many or a size class.

TRBV19	TRBD1	.	TRBJ1-6	TGTGCCAGTAGCTCCAGACAGGGGAGTAATTCACCCCTCCACTTT	CASSSRQGSNSPLHF
TRBV29-1	.	few	TRBJ1-3	TGCAGCGTTGAATCGAATCAGGCTGGAAACACCATATATTTT	CSVESNQAGNTIYF
TRBV12-3/TRBV12-4	.	.	TRBJ1-2	TGTGCCAGCAGTCGCCGGGGGGCTTATGGCTACACCTTC	CASSRRGAYGYTF
TRBV7-9	TRBD1	.	TRBJ1-2	TGTGCCAGCAGCTTAGGCAGGGGGGACTATGGCTACACCTTC	CASSLGRGDYGYTF
TRBV19	.	.	TRBJ1-1	TGTGCCAGTAGTACATACCAGGGGAACACTGAAGCTTTCTTT	CASSTYQGNTEAFF
TRBV7-8	.	.	TRBJ1-2	TGTGCCAGCAGCTTCTCGGACAGACCTTATGGCTACACCTTC	CASSFSDRPYGYTF
TRBV7-2	TRBD1	.	TRBJ2-7	TGTGCCAGCAGCTTCAGGGGACAGGGTGGAGAGCAGTACTTC	CASSFRGQGGEQYF
TRBV9	.	.	TRBJ2-1	TGTGCCAGCAGCCTCGCTCCCAGGCCCAATGAGCAGTTCTTC	CASSLAPRPNEQFF
TRBV12-3/TRBV12-4	.	.	TRBJ2-7	TGTGCCAGCAGTTTCGGTCACGAATACGAGCAGTACTTC	CASSFGHEYEQYF
TRBV10-3	.	.	TRBJ2-7	TGTGCCAGCGGATTAACGGAGGGTTACGAGCAGTACTTC	CASGLTEGYEQYF
TRBV27	TRBD1	.	TRBJ1-1	TGTGCCAGCAGGGTGGGCAGGGGGAGTTTCCTGAACCCTGAAGCTTTCTTT	CASRVGRGSFLNPEAFF
TRBV7-2	.	.	TRBJ2-3	TGTGCCAGCAGCTCCGGCGGGGGCGTTGGGGGCACAGATACGCAGTATTTT	CASSSGGGVGGTDTQYF
TRBV5-1	.	few	TRBJ2-3	TGCGCCAGCAGCTTGGAGGGGGATGGCACAGATACGCAGTATTTT	CASSLEGDGTDTQYF
TRBV6-5	.	few	TRBJ2-2	TGTGCCAGCAGTTCCCCCCTTTATCGGGAGCTGTTTTTT	CASSSPLYRELFF